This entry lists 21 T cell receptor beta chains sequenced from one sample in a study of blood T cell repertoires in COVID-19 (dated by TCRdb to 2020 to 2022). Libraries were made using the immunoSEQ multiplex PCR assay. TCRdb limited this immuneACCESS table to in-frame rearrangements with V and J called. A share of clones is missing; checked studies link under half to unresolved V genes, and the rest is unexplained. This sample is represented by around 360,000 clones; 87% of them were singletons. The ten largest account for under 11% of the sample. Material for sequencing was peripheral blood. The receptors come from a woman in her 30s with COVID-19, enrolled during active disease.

For the CDR3, the DNA is TGCGCCAGCAGCCAACTTACTAGCGGGAGGCGGGAGCTGTTTTTT. Its protein product is CASSQLTSGRRELFF. The rearrangement links TRBV4-3 to TRBJ2-2, with 12 bases that match TRBD2. CDR1 is LGHNA, CDR2 YSLEER, per germline. V lost 2 bases, J lost 9 bases, and 4 bases stayed unmatched. The CDR3 spans 15 residues.

Here the CDR3 reads CASSLGGHSNQPQHF. CDR3 DNA: TGTGCCAGCAGCTTAGGGGGGCATAGCAATCAGCCCCAGCATTTT. J is TRBJ1-5 and V is TRBV7-9; perhaps TRBD1 as D (6 bases). The CDR3 is made up of 15 amino acids. The V end lost 1 base, the J end lost 0 bases, and 7 bases lay between the germline ends. Germline V gene sequence: CDR1 SEHNR, CDR2 FQNEAQ (reference sequence).

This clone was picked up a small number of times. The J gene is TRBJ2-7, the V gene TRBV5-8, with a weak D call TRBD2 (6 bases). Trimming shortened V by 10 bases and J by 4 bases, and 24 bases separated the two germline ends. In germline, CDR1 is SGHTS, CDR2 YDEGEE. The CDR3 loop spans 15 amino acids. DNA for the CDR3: TGTGCCGGGCGCCAGCAGCTTGGCGGGACGTACGAGCAGTACTTC. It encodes CAGRQQLGGTYEQYF.

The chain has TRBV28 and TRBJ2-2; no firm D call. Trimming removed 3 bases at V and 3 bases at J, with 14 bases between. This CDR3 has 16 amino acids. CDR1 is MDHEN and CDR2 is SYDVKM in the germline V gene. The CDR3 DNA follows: TGTGCCAGCAGTTTGGGTCGGCGGCTCGACACCGGGGAGCTGTTTTTT. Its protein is CASSLGRRLDTGELFF.

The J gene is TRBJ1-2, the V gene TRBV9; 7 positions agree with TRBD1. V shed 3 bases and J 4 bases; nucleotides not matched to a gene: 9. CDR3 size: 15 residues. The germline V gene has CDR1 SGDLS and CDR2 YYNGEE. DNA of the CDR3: TGTGCCAGCAGCGACCGGGACAGAGGGGCCTATGGCTACACCTTC. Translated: CASSDRDRGAYGYTF.

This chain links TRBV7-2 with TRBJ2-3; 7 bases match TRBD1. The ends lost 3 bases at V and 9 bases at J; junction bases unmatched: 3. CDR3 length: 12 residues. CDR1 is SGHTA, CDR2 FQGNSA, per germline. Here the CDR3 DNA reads TGTGCCAGCAGCTTCCGGGACAGAACGCAGTATTTT. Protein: CASSFRDRTQYF.

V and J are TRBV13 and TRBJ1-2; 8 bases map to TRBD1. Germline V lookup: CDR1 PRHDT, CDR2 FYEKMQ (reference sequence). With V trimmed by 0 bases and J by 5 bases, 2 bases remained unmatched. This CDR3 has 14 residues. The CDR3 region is CASSLGTGVYGYTF. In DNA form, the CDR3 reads TGTGCCAGCAGCTTAGGGACAGGGGTTTATGGCTACACCTTC.

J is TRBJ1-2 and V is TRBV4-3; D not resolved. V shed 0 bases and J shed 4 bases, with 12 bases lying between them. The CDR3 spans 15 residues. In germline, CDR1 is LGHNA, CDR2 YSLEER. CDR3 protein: CASSQERNLFYGYTF. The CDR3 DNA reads TGCGCCAGCAGCCAAGAGAGGAACCTCTTCTATGGCTACACCTTC.

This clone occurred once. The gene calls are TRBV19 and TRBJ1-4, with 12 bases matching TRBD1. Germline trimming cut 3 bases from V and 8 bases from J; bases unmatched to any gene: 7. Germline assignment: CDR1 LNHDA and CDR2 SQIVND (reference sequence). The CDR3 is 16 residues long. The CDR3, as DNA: TGTGCCAGTAGTATGGGGGACAGGGGGCGAGTCGAAAAACTGTTTTTT. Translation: CASSMGDRGRVEKLFF.

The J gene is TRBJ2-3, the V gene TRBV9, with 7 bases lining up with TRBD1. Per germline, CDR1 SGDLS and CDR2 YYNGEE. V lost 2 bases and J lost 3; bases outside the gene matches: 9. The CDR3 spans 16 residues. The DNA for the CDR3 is TGTGCCAGCAGCGTTTCAGGGGGTAAGGGAACAGATACGCAGTATTTT. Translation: CASSVSGGKGTDTQYF.

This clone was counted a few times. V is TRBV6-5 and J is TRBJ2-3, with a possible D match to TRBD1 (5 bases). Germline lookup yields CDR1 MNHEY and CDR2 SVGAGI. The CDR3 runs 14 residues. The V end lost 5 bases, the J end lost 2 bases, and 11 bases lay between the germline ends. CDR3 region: CASSSQGPTDTQYF. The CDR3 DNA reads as TGTGCCAGCAGTAGCCAGGGTCCCACAGATACGCAGTATTTT.

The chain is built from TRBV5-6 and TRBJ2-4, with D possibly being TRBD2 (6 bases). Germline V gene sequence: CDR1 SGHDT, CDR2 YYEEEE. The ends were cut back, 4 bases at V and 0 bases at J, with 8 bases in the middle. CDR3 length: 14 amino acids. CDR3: CASSPREAKNIQYF. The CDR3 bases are TGTGCCAGCAGCCCGCGGGAAGCCAAAAACATTCAGTACTTC.

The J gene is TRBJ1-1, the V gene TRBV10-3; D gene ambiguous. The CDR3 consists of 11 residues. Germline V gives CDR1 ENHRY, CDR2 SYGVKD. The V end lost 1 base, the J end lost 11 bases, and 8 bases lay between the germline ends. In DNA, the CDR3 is TGTGCCATCAGTGAGTTCGGAGACGCTTTCTTT. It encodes CAISEFGDAFF.

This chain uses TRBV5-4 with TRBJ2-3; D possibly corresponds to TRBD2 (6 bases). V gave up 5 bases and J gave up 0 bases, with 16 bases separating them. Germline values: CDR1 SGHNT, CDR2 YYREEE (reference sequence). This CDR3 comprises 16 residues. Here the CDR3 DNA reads TGTGCCAGCAGGTCCGGGACTTCCCCTAGCACAGATACGCAGTATTTT. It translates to CASRSGTSPSTDTQYF.

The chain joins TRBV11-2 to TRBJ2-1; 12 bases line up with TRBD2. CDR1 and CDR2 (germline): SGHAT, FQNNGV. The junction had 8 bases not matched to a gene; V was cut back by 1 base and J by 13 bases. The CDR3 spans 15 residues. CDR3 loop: CASSLGLAGGGGQFF. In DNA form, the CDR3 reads TGTGCCAGCAGCTTAGGGCTAGCGGGAGGGGGGGGCCAGTTCTTC. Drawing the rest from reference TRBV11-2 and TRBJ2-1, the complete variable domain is EAGVAQSPRYKIIEKRQSVAFWCNPISGHATLYWYQQILGQGPKLLIQFQNNGVVDDSQLPKDRFSAERLKGVDSTLKIQPAKLEDSAVYLCASSLGLAGGGGQFFGPGTRLTVL.

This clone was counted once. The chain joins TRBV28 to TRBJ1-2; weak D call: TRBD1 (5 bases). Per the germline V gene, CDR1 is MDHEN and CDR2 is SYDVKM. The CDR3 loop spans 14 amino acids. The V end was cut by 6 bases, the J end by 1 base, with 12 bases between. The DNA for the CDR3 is TGTGCCAGCAGCTTGTTCGACAGTAACTATGGCTACACCTTC. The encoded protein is CASSLFDSNYGYTF.

The CDR3 region has the DNA TGTGCCAGCAGCTCGGTACCGGGACAGGCCAGGGAAAACGAGCAGTACTTC. It yields the protein CASSSVPGQARENEQYF. V gene TRBV5-4 combines with J gene TRBJ2-7; 8 nucleotides match TRBD1. The CDR3 has 17 residues. Trimming took 3 bases from V and 5 from J; bases not matched to a gene: 16. The germline gives CDR1 SGHNT, CDR2 YYREEE (reference sequence).

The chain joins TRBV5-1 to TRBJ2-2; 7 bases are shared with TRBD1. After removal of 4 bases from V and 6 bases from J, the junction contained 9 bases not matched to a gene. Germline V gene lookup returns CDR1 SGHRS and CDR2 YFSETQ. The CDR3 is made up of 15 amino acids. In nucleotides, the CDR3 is TGCGCCAGCAGCGGGTATGACAGGGACGCCGGGGAGCTGTTTTTT. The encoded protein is CASSGYDRDAGELFF.

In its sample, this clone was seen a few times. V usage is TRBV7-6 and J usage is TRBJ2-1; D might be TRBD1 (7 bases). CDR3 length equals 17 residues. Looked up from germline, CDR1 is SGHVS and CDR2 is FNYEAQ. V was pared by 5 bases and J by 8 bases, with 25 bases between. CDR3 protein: CASSPKQGTSSRDEQFF. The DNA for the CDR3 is TGTGCCAGCAGCCCAAAACAGGGGACTTCTTCTAGGGATGAGCAGTTCTTC.

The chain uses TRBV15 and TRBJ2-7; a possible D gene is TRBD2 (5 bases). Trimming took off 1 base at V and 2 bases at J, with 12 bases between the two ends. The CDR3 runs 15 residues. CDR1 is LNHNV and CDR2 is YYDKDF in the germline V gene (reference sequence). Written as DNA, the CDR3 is TGTGCCACCAGCAGAGTCCGGGGAATTCCCTACGAGCAGTACTTC. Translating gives CATSRVRGIPYEQYF.

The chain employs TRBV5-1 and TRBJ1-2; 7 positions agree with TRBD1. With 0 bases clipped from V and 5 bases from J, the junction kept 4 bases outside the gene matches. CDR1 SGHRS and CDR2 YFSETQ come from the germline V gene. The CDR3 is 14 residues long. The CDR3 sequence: CASSLEGGRYGYTF. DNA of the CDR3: TGCGCCAGCAGCTTGGAAGGGGGCAGATATGGCTACACCTTC. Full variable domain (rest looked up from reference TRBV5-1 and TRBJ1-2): KAGVTQTPRYLIKTRGQQVTLSCSPISGHRSVSWYQQTPGQGLQFLFEYFSETQRNKGNFPGRFSGRQFSNSRSEMNVSTLELGDSALYLCASSLEGGRYGYTFGSGTRLTVV.